These T cell receptor beta chains were read from a single sample in a study of cytomegalovirus exposure and HLA in healthy donors. The assay was immunoSEQ multiplex PCR, and TCRdb's table has in-frame clones only and misses some. The data hold some 150,000 clones, with over 60% observed a single time. Source material: PBMCs. These receptors came from a woman aged 25 to 39 in good health and CMV-seronegative. Both conserved end residues are part of each CDR3. Fields, in order: J gene, D gene, CDR3 length, V gene, clone size, CDR3 protein, CDR3 DNA. A D gene is named only where the DNA matches it firmly. Size tells how often a clone was seen (once, few, many) or the class of an expanded clone, and some rows leave it out.

TRBJ2-1 NA 14 TRBV14 once CASSQDRADSRKFF TGTGCCAGCAGCCAAGATCGCGCGGACTCCCGGAAGTTCTTC
TRBJ1-2 TRBD1 13 TRBV28 NA CASSLTGGNGYTF TGTGCCAGCAGTTTAACAGGGGGCAATGGCTACACCTTC
TRBJ2-7 NA 11 TRBV7-9 once CASANLGEQYF TGTGCCAGCGCTAACCTCGGGGAGCAGTACTTC
TRBJ2-7 TRBD1 15 TRBV27 NA CASSLGQGVGYEQYF TGTGCCAGCAGTTTGGGACAGGGGGTGGGGTACGAGCAGTACTTC
TRBJ1-5 TRBD1 15 TRBV27 few CASSLLTGSDQPQHF TGTGCCAGCAGTTTGTTGACAGGGAGTGATCAGCCCCAGCATTTT
TRBJ2-6 NA 15 TRBV28 NA CASSLQHSGANVLTF TGTGCCAGCAGTTTACAACACTCTGGGGCCAACGTCCTGACTTTC
TRBJ2-1 NA 14 TRBV11-2 NA CASSSRDWVDEQFF TGTGCCAGCAGCTCCCGAGACTGGGTCGATGAGCAGTTCTTC
TRBJ1-4 TRBD1 11 TRBV2 NA CASNSDREVFF TGTGCCAGCAATTCCGACAGGGAGGTGTTTTTT
TRBJ2-5 NA 12 TRBV5-4 NA CASSSFQETQYF TGTGCCAGCAGCTCGTTCCAAGAGACCCAGTACTTC
TRBJ2-2 TRBD1 15 TRBV5-1 NA CASSWEQGAFGELFF TGCGCCAGCAGTTGGGAACAGGGGGCTTTCGGGGAGCTGTTTTTT
TRBJ2-7 NA 13 TRBV2 once CASPPSHSYEQYF TGTGCCAGCCCCCCGAGCCACTCCTACGAGCAGTACTTC
TRBJ2-1 TRBD2 16 TRBV19 NA CASSIIAGGPYNEQFF TGTGCCAGTAGTATAATCGCGGGAGGTCCCTACAATGAGCAGTTCTTC
TRBJ1-1 NA 14 TRBV16 NA CASSSRGDRAEAFF TGTGCCAGCAGCTCCAGGGGAGATAGGGCTGAAGCTTTCTTT
TRBJ2-1 TRBD2 12 TRBV6-6 few CASRTSGGEQFF TGTGCCAGCAGGACTAGCGGGGGGGAGCAGTTCTTC
TRBJ1-1 NA 11 TRBV28 NA CASRQNTEAFF TGTGCCAGCAGACAGAACACTGAAGCTTTCTTT
TRBJ2-1 NA 15 TRBV7-3 NA CASSLFSGGNGEQFF TGTGCCAGCAGCTTATTCTCGGGGGGCAATGGTGAGCAGTTCTTC
TRBJ2-5 NA 15 TRBV7-2 NA CASSRTSAVQETQYF TGTGCCAGCAGCAGGACCTCAGCGGTCCAAGAGACCCAGTACTTC
TRBJ1-4 NA 13 TRBV19 NA CATSQGLYEKLFF TGTGCCACAAGTCAGGGTCTCTATGAAAAACTGTTTTTT
TRBJ1-1 NA 12 TRBV7-2 NA CASGGFGTEAFF TGTGCCAGCGGGGGGTTCGGCACTGAAGCTTTCTTT
TRBJ2-3 NA 12 TRBV7-6 NA CASSLRADTQYF TGTGCCAGCAGCTTGCGGGCAGATACGCAGTATTTT
TRBJ1-3 NA 15 TRBV4-1 NA CASSQEDSDGNTIYF TGCGCCAGCAGCCAAGAAGACAGTGATGGAAACACCATATATTTT
TRBJ1-2 NA 14 TRBV28 NA CASSSGDGSYGYTF TGTGCCAGTAGCAGTGGAGACGGTTCCTATGGCTACACCTTC
TRBJ2-5 NA 14 TRBV6-1 NA CASSEFTTQETQYF TGTGCCAGCAGTGAATTTACAACACAAGAGACCCAGTACTTC
TRBJ2-2 NA 16 TRBV27 NA CASSLYSGFGTGELFF TGTGCCAGCAGTTTATATTCGGGGTTCGGCACCGGGGAGCTGTTTTTT
TRBJ2-6 TRBD1 18 TRBV5-1 few CASSQSTGQSSGANVLTF TGCGCCAGCAGCCAATCGACAGGGCAGAGCTCTGGGGCCAACGTCCTGACTTTC
TRBJ2-7 TRBD2 17 TRBV5-4 NA CASTLFPGLAGEYEQYF TGTGCCAGCACCCTTTTTCCGGGACTAGCGGGAGAATACGAGCAGTACTTC
TRBJ2-1 TRBD2 14 TRBV18 NA CASCRTSGDNEQFF TGTGCCAGCTGTAGGACTAGCGGGGACAATGAGCAGTTCTTC
TRBJ2-3 TRBD2 18 TRBV7-9 NA CSGDYQAGMKSSTDTQYF TGTTCCGGTGACTATCAAGCGGGAATGAAATCTAGCACAGATACGCAGTATTTT
TRBJ1-1 NA 16 TRBV4-3 few CASSQVLLGQNTEAFF TGCGCCAGCAGCCAAGTCCTACTGGGACAGAACACTGAAGCTTTCTTT
TRBJ2-7 NA 11 TRBV7-9 NA CASSPSYEQYF TGTGCCAGCAGCCCCAGCTACGAGCAGTACTTC
TRBJ2-1 NA 16 TRBV4-2 NA CASSLSPGGSVNEQFF TGTGCCAGCAGCCTCTCTCCCGGGGGTAGCGTTAATGAGCAGTTCTTC
TRBJ2-2 NA 15 TRBV28 NA CASSSGGIHTGELFF TGTGCCAGCAGTAGCGGAGGGATCCACACCGGGGAGCTGTTTTTT
TRBJ1-1 NA 14 TRBV14 NA CASSRGGEETEAFF TGTGCCAGCAGCCGTGGGGGCGAGGAGACTGAAGCTTTCTTT
TRBJ1-2 TRBD1 14 TRBV7-9 few CASSGRTGDYGYTF TGTGCCAGCAGCGGGAGAACAGGGGACTATGGCTACACCTTC
TRBJ2-7 TRBD1 14 TRBV2 NA CASSEPGQGYEQYF TGTGCCAGCAGTGAACCGGGACAGGGTTACGAGCAGTACTTC
TRBJ1-3 TRBD1 20 TRBV4-1 NA CASSSVPGQDYSGGENTIYF TGCGCCAGCAGCTCCGTTCCGGGACAGGACTACAGTGGGGGTGAAAACACCATATATTTT
TRBJ2-5 TRBD2 15 TRBV28 NA CASSPILADQETQYF TGTGCCAGCAGTCCTATTCTAGCGGACCAAGAGACCCAGTACTTC
TRBJ2-5 TRBD2 12 TRBV29-1 NA CSTRLAPETQYF TGCAGCACTCGACTAGCCCCAGAGACCCAGTACTTC
TRBJ2-7 TRBD1 14 TRBV28 few CASVPTGNSYEQYF TGTGCCAGCGTCCCGACAGGGAATTCCTACGAGCAGTACTTC
TRBJ2-5 NA 13 TRBV13 NA CASSFKPQETQYF TGTGCCAGCAGCTTTAAGCCTCAAGAGACCCAGTACTTC
TRBJ1-5 NA 16 TRBV4-1 few CASSQDRTDPYQPQHF TGCGCCAGCAGCCAAGACCGGACAGATCCTTATCAGCCCCAGCATTTT
TRBJ2-5 TRBD2 15 TRBV30 few CAWSVVAGGRETQYF TGTGCCTGGAGTGTAGTGGCGGGAGGCAGGGAGACCCAGTACTTC
TRBJ2-2 NA 16 TRBV7-8 NA CASSPLPGTNTGELFF TGTGCCAGCAGCCCCCTCCCCGGGACAAACACCGGGGAGCTGTTTTTT
TRBJ1-6 TRBD1 15 TRBV5-4 NA CASSLASDRSSPLHF TGTGCCAGCAGCTTGGCATCGGACAGGAGTTCACCCCTCCACTTT
TRBJ2-3 NA 15 TRBV11-2 few CASSRRRDGTDTQYF TGTGCCAGCAGCCGACGGCGGGATGGCACAGATACGCAGTATTTT
TRBJ1-1 NA 14 TRBV15 NA CATSVYGVDTEAFF TGTGCCACCAGCGTATACGGGGTGGACACTGAAGCTTTCTTT
TRBJ1-2 NA 11 TRBV7-9 NA CASSPTRGSTF TGTGCCAGCAGCCCCACCCGGGGTAGCACCTTC
TRBJ1-3 NA 14 TRBV27 NA CASSSPGRGNTIYF TGTGCCAGCAGTTCCCCAGGGAGGGGAAACACCATATATTTT
TRBJ2-2 NA 14 TRBV2 NA CASSRELAPGELFF TGTGCCAGCAGCCGTGAACTAGCACCCGGGGAGCTGTTTTTT
TRBJ1-1 TRBD1 18 TRBV28 NA CASSLAGTGSRRVRVTFF TGTGCCAGCAGTTTAGCCGGGACAGGGTCAAGGCGGGTCCGGGTAACTTTCTTT
TRBJ1-3 TRBD1 15 TRBV5-4 NA CASSLGRDRGPVEYF TGTGCCAGCAGCTTGGGCCGGGACAGGGGGCCGGTGGAATATTTT
TRBJ2-3 NA 15 TRBV7-8 NA CASSPRWTSTDTQYF TGTGCCAGCAGCCCCCGATGGACAAGCACAGATACGCAGTATTTT
TRBJ2-7 TRBD1 14 TRBV7-2 NA CASSMDRGYYEQYF TGTGCCAGCAGCATGGACAGGGGGTATTACGAGCAGTACTTC
TRBJ1-2 NA 13 TRBV9 NA CASTRTANYGYTF TGTGCCAGCACCCGGACAGCCAACTATGGCTACACCTTC
TRBJ2-7 NA 14 TRBV2 NA CASSDQGWAYEQYF TGTGCCAGCAGTGACCAGGGATGGGCCTACGAGCAGTACTTC
TRBJ1-1 NA 14 TRBV6-5 NA CASRGSVMNTEAFF TGTGCCAGCCGGGGGTCCGTGATGAACACTGAAGCTTTCTTT
TRBJ1-5 NA 15 TRBV6-1 NA CASSEWQGSNQPQHF TGTGCCAGCAGTGAATGGCAGGGTAGCAATCAGCCCCAGCATTTT
TRBJ2-1 NA 16 TRBV14 few CASSQDPTYLRAEQFF TGTGCCAGCAGCCAAGACCCCACCTACCTGCGGGCAGAGCAGTTCTTC
TRBJ2-1 TRBD2 17 TRBV28 NA CASSSVLAGGPNNEQFF TGTGCCAGCAGTTCGGTCCTAGCGGGAGGGCCGAACAATGAGCAGTTCTTC